Only a few counts were recorded for the clone carrying this T cell receptor (beta chain). Its target is unknown. These data belong to a study of cytomegalovirus exposure and HLA in healthy donors. Study-level information: The 120 or so validation repertoires used a platform that matched the one used for the 500 to 700 first-cohort repertoires, as a later analysis reported. Study-wide results and limits: The tendency of first-cohort TCR clusters to co-occur in the 110 or so validation repertoires emerged from a later analysis. Investigators reported 164 TCR beta chains as tied to cytomegalovirus.

Germline lookup yields CDR1 SGHDN and CDR2 FVKESK. The ends were cut back, 0 bases at V and 0 bases at J, with 6 bases in the middle. The CDR3 is 14 residues long. Method: immunoSEQ multiplex PCR; TCRdb's copy keeps in-frame clones and lacks some. This table holds about 120,000 clones, roughly 88% found once. This chain links TRBV14 with TRBJ2-7; the D is unclear. This TCR derives from a woman aged 18-29 years in good health and CMV-seropositive. The sample taken for sequencing was PBMCs. The CDR3 DNA reads TGTGCCAGCAGCCAAGATCTGGCCTCCTACGAGCAGTACTTC. It codes for CASSQDLASYEQYF.